The present T cell receptor beta chain was sequenced within a study of long-term antiretroviral therapy in people with HIV. Notes on the study in general: Blood, drawn from about 2004 to 2017, may reflect older ART regimens.

The assay used was immunoSEQ (version v3.0), run at survey level. Sequencing was directed toward about 40,000-55,000 T-cell genomes in each sample. Method: immunoSEQ multiplex PCR; TCRdb's copy keeps in-frame clones and lacks some. Here the sample spans around 25,000 clones, 85% to 95% being singletons. Comment on this clone: As yet, its antigen is unknown.

Germline V lookup: CDR1 MNHNS, CDR2 SASEGT. The CDR3 is 14 amino acids. V shed 2 bases and J shed 5 bases, with 10 bases lying between them. This receptor was taken from a woman aged 50 to 60 with HIV. The sample consisted of unsorted PBMCs, taken roughly 5 years after starting antiretroviral therapy. The chain uses TRBV6-1 and TRBJ2-1; D unresolved. The DNA of the CDR3 is TGTGCCAGCAGTGAACGCCCACGAAACAATGAGCAGTTCTTC. Protein sequence: CASSERPRNNEQFF.